This T cell receptor beta chain was captured by sequencing in a study of tumor-infiltrating lymphocytes in primary liver carcinoma. Study-level background: Sample yields of productive TCRbeta reads, ranging from roughly 3.5 to 8 million, were similar across tissue types. Findings of the study overall: Relative to blood, tumors carried a significantly larger fraction of the repertoire in their top 250 clones (p = 0.039). Lesser overlap characterized tumor-adjacent and tumor-blood pairs relative to tumor region pairs.

TCR beta cDNA came from approximately 490 ng total RNA, primed with a constant-region primer. Three nested multiplex PCR rounds, a slightly modified ARM-PCR, produced the libraries for TCR beta. TCRdb ran MiXCR on the multiplex PCR reads and lists one entry per CDR3 protein. Counted here are roughly 86,000 distinct CDR3 sequences, 55% to 75% occurring once; the ten biggest clones make up under 30%. Comment on this clonotype: The antigen remains unidentified. A much larger clone is a single base away; this may be a read error.

Investigators took RNA and DNA out together from approximately 22-30 mg of unsorted bulk tissue. Every patient had chronic HBV infection and was treatment-naive. What was sequenced was tumor-adjacent normal liver tissue. The TCR originated in a man in his forties with primary liver carcinoma and hepatitis B virus infection.

This CDR3 reads CTSSLIGLAGQNEQFF. For the CDR3, the DNA is TGTACCAGCAGTTTAATCGGGTTAGCGGGGCAGAATGAGCAGTTCTTC. The genes are TRBV12-3 or TRBV12-4 and TRBJ2-1; 8 positions match TRBD2. The CDR3 sequence is 16 residues long.